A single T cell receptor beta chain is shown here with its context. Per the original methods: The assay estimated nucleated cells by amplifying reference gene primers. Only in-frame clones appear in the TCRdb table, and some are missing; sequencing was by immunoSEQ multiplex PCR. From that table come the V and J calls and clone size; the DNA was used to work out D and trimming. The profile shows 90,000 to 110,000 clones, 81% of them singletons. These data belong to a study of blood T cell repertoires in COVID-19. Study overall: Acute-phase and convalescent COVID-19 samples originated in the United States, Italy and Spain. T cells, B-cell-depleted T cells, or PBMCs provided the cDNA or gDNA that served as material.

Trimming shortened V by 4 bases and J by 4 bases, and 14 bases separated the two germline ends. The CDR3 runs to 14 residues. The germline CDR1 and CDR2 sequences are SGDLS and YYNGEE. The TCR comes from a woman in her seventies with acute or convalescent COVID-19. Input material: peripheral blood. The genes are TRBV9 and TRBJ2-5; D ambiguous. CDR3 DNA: TGTGCCAGCAGCTTACAGACCCAAGGAGAGACCCAGTACTTC. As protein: CASSLQTQGETQYF.